This T cell receptor (beta chain) was captured by sequencing in a study of OX40 agonist ivuxolimab in advanced cancers. Study in general: The study treated patients with ivuxolimab, an agonistic anti-OX40 (CD134) antibody. Three patients, one with hepatocellular carcinoma and two with cutaneous melanoma, achieved partial responses.

Assay: immunoSEQ multiplex PCR; the TCRdb copy retains only in-frame clones and omits some. The table has about 24,000 clones, 85% to 90% seen once. This clone showed up just a few times. The CDR3 is 13 amino acids. Trimming stripped 8 bases from V and 4 bases from J, with 12 bases between. Germline lookup yields CDR1 SNHLY and CDR2 FYNNEI. The sample in question was CD4+ or CD8+ T cells sorted from blood, obtained in a trial of the OX40 agonist ivuxolimab. This chain links TRBV2 with TRBJ1-3; unclear D gene. This clonotype was obtained from an adult with an advanced solid tumor such as melanoma, head and neck, liver or kidney cancer. CDR3 nucleotide sequence: TGTGCCAGCCTCGAGGAGGCAGGAAACACCATATATTTT. Amino acid sequence: CASLEEAGNTIYF.